The 17 T cell receptor beta chains listed next were all sequenced from one sample in a study of T cell responses to AZD1222 COVID-19 vaccine. TCRdb keeps only in-frame clones here, not all; method: immunoSEQ multiplex PCR. This sample yields 85,000 to 100,000 clones, of which under 95% are seen a single time; approximately 22% belongs to the top ten. The sequencing used peripheral blood, collected on day 0 of AZD1222 vaccination. The receptor source for this set is an adult in good health.

The rearrangement uses TRBV19 and TRBJ2-2; no definite D call. The V end was cut by 10 bases, the J end by 7 bases, with 16 bases between. Germline V gives CDR1 LNHDA, CDR2 SQIVND (reference sequence). The CDR3 runs 13 residues. The CDR3 sequence is CATSLGMVGELFF. CDR3 coding DNA: TGTGCCACCTCATTGGGGATGGTCGGGGAGCTGTTTTTT.

The chain uses TRBV6-1 and TRBJ2-6, with TRBD1 matching 7 bases. Germline V gene lookup returns CDR1 MNHNS and CDR2 SASEGT. CDR3 length: 16 residues. Trimming at V came to 4 bases and at J to 3 bases, leaving 6 bases not matched to a gene. CDR3 amino acids: CASSGTGASGANVLTF. CDR3 bases: TGTGCCAGCAGTGGGACAGGAGCGAGTGGGGCCAACGTCCTGACTTTC.

This chain uses TRBV6-5 with TRBJ2-5; 11 bases agree with TRBD1. Germline CDR1 is MNHEY and CDR2 is SVGAGI. The CDR3 contains 14 residues. J was trimmed by 5 bases and V by 10 bases; bases with no gene match: 9. This CDR3 is CATPDRGLRETQYF. The CDR3, as DNA: TGTGCCACCCCGGACAGGGGGCTAAGGGAGACCCAGTACTTC.

CDR3 sequence: CASSFRASIKDEQFF. The CDR3 bases are TGTGCCAGCAGCTTCAGGGCTTCGATTAAGGATGAGCAGTTCTTC. The chain combines TRBV11-3 with TRBJ2-1; tentatively, D is TRBD1 (5 bases). From germline, CDR1 is SGHNT and CDR2 YENEEA. The V and J ends lost 3 bases and 8 bases respectively, with 17 bases between them. The CDR3 extends over 15 amino acids.

The chain carries TRBV18 and TRBJ2-7; 10 bases agree with TRBD1. The CDR3 runs to 15 residues. V was pared by 3 bases and J by 6 bases, with 8 bases of the junction left unmatched. CDR1 and CDR2 from the germline V gene are KGHSH and LQKENI. CDR3 coding DNA: TGTGCCAGCTCACCGGGGACAGGGGTCTTAGGCGAGCAGTACTTC. The encoded protein is CASSPGTGVLGEQYF.

CDR3 bases: TGTGCCAGCAGTTTAACCAGCAATCAGCCCCAGCATTTT. Translation: CASSLTSNQPQHF. This chain links TRBV12-3 or TRBV12-4 with TRBJ1-5; no clear D. The germline V and J ends were trimmed by 2 bases and 1 base, with 3 bases remaining between them. The CDR3 covers 13 residues.

This clone showed up just a few times. The J gene is TRBJ2-3, the V gene TRBV29-1; D gene uncertain. The CDR3 has 13 amino acids. CDR1 is SQVTM, CDR2 ANQGSEA, per germline. Trimming left V 3 bases short and J 0 bases short, with 7 bases between. The chain's CDR3 is CSVDDGSTDTQYF. In DNA, the CDR3 is TGCAGCGTTGATGATGGGAGCACAGATACGCAGTATTTT.

The chain is built from TRBV2 and TRBJ2-7, with D perhaps matching TRBD2 (7 bases). The CDR3 runs 15 residues. Germline V CDR1 and CDR2: SNHLY, FYNNEI. The V end lost 1 base, the J end lost 3 bases, and 13 bases lay between the germline ends. CDR3 in amino acids: CASSEGAGASYEQYF. CDR3 coding DNA: TGTGCCAGCAGTGAAGGGGCGGGGGCCAGCTACGAGCAGTACTTC. Complete variable domain (other parts from reference TRBV2 and TRBJ2-7): EPEVTQTPSHQVTQMGQEVILRCVPISNHLYFYWYRQILGQKVEFLVSFYNNEISEKSEIFDDQFSVERPDGSNFTLKIRSTKLEDSAMYFCASSEGAGASYEQYFGPGTRLTVT.

This chain connects TRBV5-4 to TRBJ1-1; maybe TRBD1 (6 bases). Germline-derived CDR1 and CDR2 are SGHNT and YYREEE (reference sequence). The CDR3 is 17 amino acids. The V end lost 4 bases, the J end lost 0 bases, and 19 bases lay between the germline ends. CDR3 coding DNA: TGTGCCAGCAGCCCTGGGGGCGCTCTAGGGATGAACACTGAAGCTTTCTTT. As protein: CASSPGGALGMNTEAFF.

This clone was seen a single time. The chain has TRBV7-8 and TRBJ2-7; D is perhaps TRBD2 (6 bases). Germline-derived CDR1 and CDR2 are SGHVS and FQNEAQ. V lost 5 bases to trimming and J lost 4 bases, with 12 bases between them. The CDR3 is made up of 13 amino acids. This CDR3 is CASSVGGTYEQYF. The CDR3 nucleotides are TGTGCCAGCAGCGTGGGGGGAACTTACGAGCAGTACTTC. The variable domain in full, completed from reference TRBV7-8 and TRBJ2-7, reads GAGVSQSPRYKVAKRGQDVALRCDPISGHVSLFWYQQALGQGPEFLTYFQNEAQLDKSGLPSDRFFAERPEGSVSTLKIQRTQQEDSAVYLCASSVGGTYEQYFGPGTRLTVT.

This chain uses TRBV23-1 with TRBJ2-7; the match to TRBD2 covers 11 bases. TRBV23-1 is an open reading frame, and its role is uncertain. V lost 7 bases and J lost 2; bases outside the gene matches: 13. The CDR3 is 17 residues long. CDR3 sequence: CASNIHPLAGVPYEQYF. For the CDR3, the DNA is TGCGCCAGCAACATACACCCACTAGCGGGAGTCCCCTACGAGCAGTACTTC.

The V call is TRBV9, the J call TRBJ2-1; 9 bases are a match to TRBD1. This CDR3 comprises 12 residues. CDR1 SGDLS and CDR2 YYNGEE come from the germline V gene. J was trimmed by 10 bases and V by 4 bases; bases with no gene match: 3. The CDR3 loop is CASSRTGVEQFF. The CDR3 DNA reads TGTGCCAGCAGCCGGACAGGGGTCGAGCAGTTCTTC.

J is TRBJ1-5 and V is TRBV23-1; TRBD1 agrees at 12 bases. TRBV23-1 is filed as an ORF, its function uncertain. V trimming: 4 bases; J trimming: 6 bases; junction bases outside the gene matches: 16. This CDR3 is built from 19 residues. The CDR3 sequence: CASSPPVGGQGARSQPQHF. CDR3 DNA sequence: TGCGCCAGCAGTCCCCCCGTAGGGGGACAGGGGGCAAGAAGTCAGCCCCAGCATTTT.

The genes are TRBV10-3 and TRBJ1-2, with unresolved D. The CDR3 extends over 11 amino acids. The germline V and J ends were trimmed by 4 bases and 7 bases, with 7 bases remaining between them. Germline V lookup: CDR1 ENHRY, CDR2 SYGVKD. Here the CDR3 reads CAISGGSGYTF. The CDR3 DNA is TGTGCCATCAGTGGGGGAAGTGGCTACACCTTC.

V usage is TRBV5-1 and J usage is TRBJ1-6; D perhaps matches TRBD1 (5 bases). The germline CDR1 and CDR2 sequences are SGHRS and YFSETQ. The CDR3 is 15 amino acids. V was shortened by 0 bases and J by 7 bases, with 11 bases between the two germline ends. As DNA, the CDR3 is TGCGCCAGCAGCTTGGAACGGGGGATCAATTCACCCCTCCACTTT. Translating gives CASSLERGINSPLHF.

With regard to this clone: An end of the junction does not agree with germline; a read error may underlie this. The chain uses TRBV27 and TRBJ2-7; TRBD1 agrees at 8 bases. The CDR3 runs 13 residues. Per germline, CDR1 MNHEY and CDR2 SMNVEV (reference sequence). CDR3 sequence reads: CASSFGSTGGSWF. The CDR3 nucleotides are TGTGCCAGCAGTTTTGGCTCAACAGGGGGTTCTTGGTTC.

The chain carries TRBV7-2 and TRBJ2-5, with D perhaps TRBD2 (6 bases). CDR3 length equals 15 residues. Germline CDR1 is SGHTA and CDR2 is FQGNSA. Trimming stripped 7 bases from V and 0 bases from J, with 15 bases between. The CDR3 reads CASTQGGGYQETQYF. CDR3 nucleotide sequence: TGTGCCAGCACCCAGGGTGGGGGGTACCAAGAGACCCAGTACTTC.